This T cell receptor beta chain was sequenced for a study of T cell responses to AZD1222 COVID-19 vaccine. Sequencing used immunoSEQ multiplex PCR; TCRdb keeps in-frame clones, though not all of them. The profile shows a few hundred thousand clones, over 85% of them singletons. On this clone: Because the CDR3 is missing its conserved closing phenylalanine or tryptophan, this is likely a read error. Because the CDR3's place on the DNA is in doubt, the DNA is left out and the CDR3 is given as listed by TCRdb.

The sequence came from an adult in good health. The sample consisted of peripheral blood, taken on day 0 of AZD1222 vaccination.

The chain's CDR3 is CASSQDGGRPAV. The chain carries TRBV3-1 (or the pseudogene TRBV3-2) and TRBJ1-2; the DNA was not used to check the table's D call, TRBD1. The germline gives CDR1 LGHDT, CDR2 YNNKEL (reference sequence). The CDR3 totals 12 residues, both ends included.